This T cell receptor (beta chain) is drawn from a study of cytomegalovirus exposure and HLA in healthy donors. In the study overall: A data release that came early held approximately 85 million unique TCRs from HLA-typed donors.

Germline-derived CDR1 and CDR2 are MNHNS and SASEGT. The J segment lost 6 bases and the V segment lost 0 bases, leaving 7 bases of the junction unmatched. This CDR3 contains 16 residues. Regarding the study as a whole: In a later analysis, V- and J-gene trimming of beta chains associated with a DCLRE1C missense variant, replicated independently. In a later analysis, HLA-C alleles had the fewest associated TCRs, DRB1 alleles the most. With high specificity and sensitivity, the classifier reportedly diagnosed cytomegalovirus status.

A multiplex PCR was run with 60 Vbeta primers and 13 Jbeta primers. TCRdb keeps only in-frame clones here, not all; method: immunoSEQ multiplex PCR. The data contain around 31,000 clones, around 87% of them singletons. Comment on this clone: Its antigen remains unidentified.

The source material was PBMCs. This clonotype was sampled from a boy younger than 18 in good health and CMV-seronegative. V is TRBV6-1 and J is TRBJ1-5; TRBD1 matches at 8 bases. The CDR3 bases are TGTGCCAGCAGTGAAGCAAACGGACAGGGCTTTCAGCCCCAGCATTTT. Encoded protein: CASSEANGQGFQPQHF.